The clone carrying this TCR beta chain was detected only once. Its antigen is as yet unknown. Researchers ran the PCR with 60 Vbeta and 13 Jbeta primers. This table comes from immunoSEQ multiplex PCR, and its TCRdb copy is limited to in-frame clones, with some not included. There are some 140,000 clones in the sample; about four fifths occur only once, and about 1.5% lies in the top ten. The record originates from a study of cytomegalovirus exposure and HLA in healthy donors. V gave up 4 bases and J gave up 8 bases; unmatched junction bases: 4. The CDR3 is 12 amino acids. CDR1 SGHTA and CDR2 FQGNSA come from the germline V gene. Notes on the study in general: Earlier findings revealed that most TCR beta V segments proved productive either about 87% or about 30% of the time.

The sequence came from a woman between 40 and 55 years old in good health and CMV-seronegative. Sequenced input: PBMCs. The chain is built from TRBV7-2 and TRBJ1-1; 7 positions agree with TRBD1. The CDR3 sequence: CASSSQGVEAFF. CDR3 coding DNA: TGTGCCAGCAGCTCTCAGGGGGTCGAAGCTTTCTTT.